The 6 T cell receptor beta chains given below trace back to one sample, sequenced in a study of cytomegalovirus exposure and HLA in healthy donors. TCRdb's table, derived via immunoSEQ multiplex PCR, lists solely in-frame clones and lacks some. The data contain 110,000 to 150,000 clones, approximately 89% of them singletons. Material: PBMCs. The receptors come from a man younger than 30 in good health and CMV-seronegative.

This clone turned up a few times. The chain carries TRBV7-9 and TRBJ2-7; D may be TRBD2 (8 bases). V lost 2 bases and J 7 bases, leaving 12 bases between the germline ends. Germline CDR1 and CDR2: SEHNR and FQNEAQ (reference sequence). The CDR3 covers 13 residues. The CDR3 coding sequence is TGTGCCAGCAGCTTACGGGAGGGGGCGGAGCAGTACGTC. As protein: CASSLREGAEQYV.

The CDR3 loop reads CASSQEFNRVPNSPLHF. The CDR3 DNA follows: TGTGCCAGCAGTCAAGAGTTTAACAGGGTCCCTAATTCACCCCTCCACTTT. The chain combines TRBV6-1 with TRBJ1-6; D perhaps matches TRBD1 (6 bases). Deletions cut 5 bases from V and 6 bases from J, with 20 bases between. CDR3 length: 17 amino acids. Germline V gives CDR1 MNHNS, CDR2 SASEGT.

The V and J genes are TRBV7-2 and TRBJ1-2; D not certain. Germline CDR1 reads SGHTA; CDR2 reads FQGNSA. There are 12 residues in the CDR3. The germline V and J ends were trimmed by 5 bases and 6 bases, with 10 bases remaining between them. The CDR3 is CASSTVRNGYTF. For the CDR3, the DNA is TGTGCCAGCAGCACAGTTCGGAATGGCTACACCTTC. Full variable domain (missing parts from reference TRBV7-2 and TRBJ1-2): GAGVSQSPSNKVTEKGKDVELRCDPISGHTALYWYRQSLGQGLEFLIYFQGNSAPDKSGLPSDRFSAERTGGSVSTLTIQRTQQEDSAVYLCASSTVRNGYTFGSGTRLTVV.

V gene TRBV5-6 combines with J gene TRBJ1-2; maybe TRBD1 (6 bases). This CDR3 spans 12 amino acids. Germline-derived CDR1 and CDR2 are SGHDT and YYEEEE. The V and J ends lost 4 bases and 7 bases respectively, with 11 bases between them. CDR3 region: CASSHPRGGYTF. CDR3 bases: TGTGCCAGCAGCCACCCCAGGGGTGGCTACACCTTC.

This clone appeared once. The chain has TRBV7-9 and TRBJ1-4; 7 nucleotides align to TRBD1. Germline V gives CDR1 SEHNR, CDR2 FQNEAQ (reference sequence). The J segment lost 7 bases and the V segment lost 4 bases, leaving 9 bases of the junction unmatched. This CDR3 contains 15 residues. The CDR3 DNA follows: TGTGCCAGCAGCTCGCTAGGGGGCGCCTCTGAAAAACTGTTTTTT. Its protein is CASSSLGGASEKLFF. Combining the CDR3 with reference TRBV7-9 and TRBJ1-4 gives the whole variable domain DTGVSQNPRHKITKRGQNVTFRCDPISEHNRLYWYRQTLGQGPEFLTYFQNEAQLEKSRLLSDRFSAERPKGSFSTLEIQRTEQGDSAMYLCASSSLGGASEKLFFGSGTQLSVL.

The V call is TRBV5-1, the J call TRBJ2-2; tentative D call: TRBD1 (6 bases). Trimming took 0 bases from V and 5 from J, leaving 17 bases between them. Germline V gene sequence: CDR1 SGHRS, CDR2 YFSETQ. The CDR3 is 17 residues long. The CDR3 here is CASSLALQGGWTGELFF. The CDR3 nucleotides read TGCGCCAGCAGCTTGGCCTTACAGGGCGGTTGGACCGGGGAGCTGTTTTTT.